The rows below give T cell receptor beta chains drawn from one sample of a study of cytomegalovirus exposure and HLA in healthy donors. Clones were sequenced by immunoSEQ multiplex PCR, and TCRdb holds only the in-frame ones, with some missing. The data hold under 150,000 clones, with about three quarters observed a single time. The sample comprised PBMCs. These receptors originate from a man between 40 and 49 years old in good health and CMV-seropositive. The CDR3 runs from the conserved cysteine through the conserved F or W. Fields, in order: D gene, V gene, J gene, clone size, CDR3 protein, CDR3 DNA. A D gene is named only where the DNA matches it firmly. The size field is filled for only some rows; it gives once, few, many or a size class.

d_call: -; v_call: TRBV13; j_call: TRBJ1-3; clone_size: -; cdr3_aa: CASSLAGNPGNTIYF; cdr3_nt: TGTGCCAGCAGCTTAGCGGGGAATCCTGGAAACACCATATATTTT
d_call: TRBD2; v_call: TRBV9; j_call: TRBJ2-1; clone_size: few; cdr3_aa: CASSVGPGTSINEQFF; cdr3_nt: TGTGCCAGCAGCGTAGGACCCGGGACTAGCATCAATGAGCAGTTCTTC
d_call: -; v_call: TRBV4-3; j_call: TRBJ1-5; clone_size: -; cdr3_aa: CASSQDRGNQPQHF; cdr3_nt: TGCGCCAGCAGCCAAGATCGCGGGAATCAGCCCCAGCATTTT
d_call: -; v_call: TRBV11-3; j_call: TRBJ2-5; clone_size: -; cdr3_aa: CASSSNQETQYF; cdr3_nt: TGTGCCAGCAGCTCAAACCAAGAGACCCAGTACTTC
d_call: TRBD1; v_call: TRBV18; j_call: TRBJ1-2; clone_size: -; cdr3_aa: CASSPQQGAEGYTF; cdr3_nt: TGTGCCAGCTCACCACAACAGGGGGCTGAGGGCTACACCTTC
d_call: -; v_call: TRBV6-1; j_call: TRBJ2-7; clone_size: -; cdr3_aa: CASNVFTGGEQYF; cdr3_nt: TGTGCCAGCAACGTATTTACAGGTGGCGAGCAGTACTTC
d_call: -; v_call: TRBV6-1; j_call: TRBJ1-1; clone_size: -; cdr3_aa: CASAWTVGANTEAFF; cdr3_nt: TGTGCCAGCGCCTGGACAGTCGGTGCGAACACTGAAGCTTTCTTT
d_call: -; v_call: TRBV6-5; j_call: TRBJ1-2; clone_size: -; cdr3_aa: CASSYQGSRGYTF; cdr3_nt: TGTGCCAGCAGTTACCAGGGGTCTAGAGGCTACACCTTC
d_call: TRBD1; v_call: TRBV6-5; j_call: TRBJ1-1; clone_size: once; cdr3_aa: CASKTGSGGDTEAFF; cdr3_nt: TGTGCCAGCAAAACGGGATCAGGGGGTGACACTGAAGCTTTCTTT
d_call: -; v_call: TRBV11-3; j_call: TRBJ1-4; clone_size: few; cdr3_aa: CASSLPKAGHPEKLFF; cdr3_nt: TGTGCCAGCAGCCTCCCAAAGGCAGGACACCCTGAAAAACTGTTTTTT